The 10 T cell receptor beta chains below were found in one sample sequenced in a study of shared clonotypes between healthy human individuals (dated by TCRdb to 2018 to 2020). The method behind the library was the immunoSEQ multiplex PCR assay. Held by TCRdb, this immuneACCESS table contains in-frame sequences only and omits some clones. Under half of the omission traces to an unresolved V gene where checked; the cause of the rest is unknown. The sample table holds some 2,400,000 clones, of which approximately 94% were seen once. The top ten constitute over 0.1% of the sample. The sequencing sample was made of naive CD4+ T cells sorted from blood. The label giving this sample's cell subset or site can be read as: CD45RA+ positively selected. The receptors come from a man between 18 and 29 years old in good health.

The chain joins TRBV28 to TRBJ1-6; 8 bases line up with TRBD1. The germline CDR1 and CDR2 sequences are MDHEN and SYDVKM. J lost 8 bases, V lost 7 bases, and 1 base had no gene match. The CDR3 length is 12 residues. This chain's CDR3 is CASKTGDSPLHF. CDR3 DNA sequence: TGTGCCAGCAAGACAGGGGATTCACCCCTCCACTTT.

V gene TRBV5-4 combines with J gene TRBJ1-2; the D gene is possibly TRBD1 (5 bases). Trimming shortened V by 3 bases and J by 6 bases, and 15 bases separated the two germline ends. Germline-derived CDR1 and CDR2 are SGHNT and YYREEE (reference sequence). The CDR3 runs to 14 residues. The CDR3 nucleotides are TGTGCCAGCAGCTGGGCGGTAGGGGAAGATGGCTACACCTTC. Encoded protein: CASSWAVGEDGYTF.

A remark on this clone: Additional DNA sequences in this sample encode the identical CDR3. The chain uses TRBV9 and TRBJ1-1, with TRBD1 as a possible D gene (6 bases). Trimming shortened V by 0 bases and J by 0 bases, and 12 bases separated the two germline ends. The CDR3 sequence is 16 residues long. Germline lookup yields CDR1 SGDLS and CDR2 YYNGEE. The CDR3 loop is CASSVDRGHLNTEAFF. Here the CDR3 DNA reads TGTGCCAGCAGCGTAGACCGGGGACACCTGAACACTGAAGCTTTCTTT.

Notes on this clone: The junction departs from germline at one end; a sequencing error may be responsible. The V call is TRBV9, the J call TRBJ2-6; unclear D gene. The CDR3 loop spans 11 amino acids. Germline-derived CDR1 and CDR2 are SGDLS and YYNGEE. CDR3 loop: CASSVLHGLGF. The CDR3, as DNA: TGTGCCAGCAGCGTCCTCCACGGGCTGGGTTTC.

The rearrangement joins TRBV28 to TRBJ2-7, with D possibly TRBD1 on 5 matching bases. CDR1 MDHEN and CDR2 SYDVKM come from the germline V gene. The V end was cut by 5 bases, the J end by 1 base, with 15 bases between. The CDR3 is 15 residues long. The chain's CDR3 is CASSLRQRSSYEQYF. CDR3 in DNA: TGTGCCAGCAGTCTACGACAGCGTTCTTCCTACGAGCAGTACTTC.

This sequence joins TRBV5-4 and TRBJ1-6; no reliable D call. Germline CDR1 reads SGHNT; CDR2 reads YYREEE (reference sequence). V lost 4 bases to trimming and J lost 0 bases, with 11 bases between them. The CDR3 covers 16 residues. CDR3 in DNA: TGTGCCAGCAGCCGAACGACATACTCCTATAATTCACCCCTCCACTTT. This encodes CASSRTTYSYNSPLHF. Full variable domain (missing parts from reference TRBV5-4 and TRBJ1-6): ETGVTQSPTHLIKTRGQQVTLRCSSQSGHNTVSWYQQALGQGPQFIFQYYREEENGRGNFPPRFSGLQFPNYSSELNVNALELDDSALYLCASSRTTYSYNSPLHFGNGTRLTVT.

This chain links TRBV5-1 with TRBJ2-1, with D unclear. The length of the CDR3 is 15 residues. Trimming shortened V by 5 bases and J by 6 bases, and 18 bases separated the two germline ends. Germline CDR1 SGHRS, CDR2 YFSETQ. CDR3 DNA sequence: TGCGCCAGCAGGCAAGGCCGTCCGGTCCCCAATGAGCAGTTCTTC. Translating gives CASRQGRPVPNEQFF.

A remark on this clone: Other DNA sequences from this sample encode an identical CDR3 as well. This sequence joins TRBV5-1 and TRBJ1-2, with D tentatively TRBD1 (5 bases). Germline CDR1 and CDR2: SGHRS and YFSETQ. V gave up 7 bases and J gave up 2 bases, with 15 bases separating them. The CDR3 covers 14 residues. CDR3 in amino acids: CASSPSGENYGYTF. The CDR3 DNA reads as TGCGCCAGCTCCCCTTCGGGGGAGAACTATGGCTACACCTTC.

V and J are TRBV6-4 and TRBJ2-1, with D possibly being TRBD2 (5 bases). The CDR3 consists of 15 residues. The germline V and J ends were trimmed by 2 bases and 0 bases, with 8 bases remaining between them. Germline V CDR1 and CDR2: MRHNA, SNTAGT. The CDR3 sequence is CASSDTAGSYNEQFF. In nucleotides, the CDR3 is TGTGCCAGCAGTGACACGGCGGGCTCCTACAATGAGCAGTTCTTC.

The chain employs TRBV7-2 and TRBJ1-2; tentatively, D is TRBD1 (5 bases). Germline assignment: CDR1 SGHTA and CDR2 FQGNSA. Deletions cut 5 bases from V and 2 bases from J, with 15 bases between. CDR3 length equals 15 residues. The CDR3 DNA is TGTGCCAGCAGCCGAGATGGGCAGGGAAACTATGGCTACACCTTC. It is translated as CASSRDGQGNYGYTF.